This T cell receptor (beta chain) originates from a study of cytomegalovirus exposure and HLA in healthy donors. In regard to this clone: The antigen remains unidentified.

A multiplex PCR was run with 60 Vbeta primers and 13 Jbeta primers. Data came from immunoSEQ multiplex PCR; TCRdb stores just in-frame clones and leaves some out. Of some 90,000 clones listed, roughly 80% were seen once; the top ten hold about 34%. V trimming: 0 bases; J trimming: 4 bases; junction bases outside the gene matches: 1. The CDR3 runs 16 residues. Germline CDR1 and CDR2: SGHRS and YFSETQ. Findings and caveats of the study: CMV serostatus was the only recorded immune exposure for donors. TRBV6-2, TRBV6-3 and other indistinguishable V segments were excluded. As confirmed in vitro, three CMV-associated chains were specific for CMV antigens. The study flagged around 150 TCR beta chains as cytomegalovirus-associated.

This sequence was found in a man between 50 and 59 years old in good health and CMV-seropositive. The chain couples TRBV5-1 to TRBJ2-1; the match to TRBD2 covers 13 bases. Sequencing input: PBMCs. CDR3 nucleotides: TGCGCCAGCAGCTTGGGACTAGCGGGAGGATACAATGAGCAGTTCTTC. Encoded protein: CASSLGLAGGYNEQFF.